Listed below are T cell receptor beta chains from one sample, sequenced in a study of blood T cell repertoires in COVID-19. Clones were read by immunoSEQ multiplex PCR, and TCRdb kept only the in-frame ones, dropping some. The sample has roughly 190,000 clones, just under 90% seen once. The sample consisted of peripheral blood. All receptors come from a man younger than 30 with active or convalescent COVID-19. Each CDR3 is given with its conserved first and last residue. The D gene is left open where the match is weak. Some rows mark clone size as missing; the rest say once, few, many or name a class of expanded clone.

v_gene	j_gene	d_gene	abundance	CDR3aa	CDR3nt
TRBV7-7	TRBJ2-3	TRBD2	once	CASSTPGLAGNRKDTQYF	TGTGCCAGCAGCACTCCGGGACTAGCGGGCAACCGGAAAGATACGCAGTATTTT
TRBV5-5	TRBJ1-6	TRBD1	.	CASSLDGQGVHSPLHF	TGTGCCAGCAGCTTGGATGGACAGGGGGTACATTCACCCCTCCACTTT
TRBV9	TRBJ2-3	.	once	CASSVSGNTDTQYF	TGTGCCAGCAGCGTCAGCGGAAACACAGATACGCAGTATTTT
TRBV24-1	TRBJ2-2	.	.	CATSLQGGGELFF	TGTGCCACCAGTCTTCAGGGTGGCGGGGAGCTGTTTTTT
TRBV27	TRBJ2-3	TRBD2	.	CASSVEGGLADTQYF	TGTGCCAGCAGTGTGGAGGGAGGGTTGGCAGATACGCAGTATTTT
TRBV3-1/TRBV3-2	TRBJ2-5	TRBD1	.	CASSRSTGGGETQYF	TGTGCCAGCAGCCGATCGACAGGGGGCGGTGAGACCCAGTACTTC
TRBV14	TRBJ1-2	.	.	CASSPAGQYGYTF	TGTGCCAGCAGCCCGGCAGGCCAATATGGCTACACCTTC
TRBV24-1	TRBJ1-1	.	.	CATRRSGSAFF	TGTGCCACCAGACGATCGGGGTCGGCTTTCTTT
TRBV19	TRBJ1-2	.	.	CASSPEYVYGYTF	TGTGCCAGTAGTCCAGAATACGTCTATGGCTACACCTTC
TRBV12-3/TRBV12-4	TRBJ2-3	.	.	CASSFHTDTQYF	TGTGCCAGCAGTTTCCACACAGATACGCAGTATTTT
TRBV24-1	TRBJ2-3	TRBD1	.	CATSDATGTDTQYF	TGTGCCACCAGTGACGCGACAGGGACGGATACGCAGTATTTT
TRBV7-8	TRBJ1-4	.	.	CASSSEPLDEKLFF	TGTGCCAGCAGCTCGGAACCACTAGACGAAAAACTGTTTTTT
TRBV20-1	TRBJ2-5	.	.	CSASYRGGQYF	TGCAGTGCTAGTTATCGAGGGGGACAGTACTTC
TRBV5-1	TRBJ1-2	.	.	CASSLTDHGYTF	TGCGCCAGCAGCTTGACAGATCATGGCTACACCTTC
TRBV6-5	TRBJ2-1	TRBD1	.	CASSRDRANNEQFF	TGTGCCAGCAGCAGGGACAGGGCCAACAATGAGCAGTTCTTC
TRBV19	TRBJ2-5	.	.	CASRVSLASSQETQYF	TGTGCCAGTAGAGTCTCTCTAGCGTCTTCCCAAGAGACCCAGTACTTC
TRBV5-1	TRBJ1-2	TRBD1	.	CASSSPTGIDGYTF	TGCGCCAGCAGCAGTCCGACAGGGATTGATGGCTACACCTTC
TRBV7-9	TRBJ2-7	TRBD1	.	CASSPGGQGPYEQYF	TGTGCCAGCAGCCCAGGGGGACAGGGGCCGTACGAGCAGTACTTC
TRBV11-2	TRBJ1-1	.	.	CASSLKQLNTEAFF	TGTGCCAGCAGCTTGAAACAGCTAAACACTGAAGCTTTCTTT
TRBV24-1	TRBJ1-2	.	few	CATSDRGPYGYTF	TGTGCCACCAGTGATCGCGGCCCTTATGGCTACACCTTC
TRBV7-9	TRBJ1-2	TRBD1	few	CASSDKGQVNYGYTF	TGTGCCAGCAGCGACAAGGGACAGGTGAACTATGGCTACACCTTC
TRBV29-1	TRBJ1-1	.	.	CSGARNTEAFF	TGCAGCGGCGCCCGGAACACTGAAGCTTTCTTT
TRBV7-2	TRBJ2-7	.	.	CASSLAVAYLSYEQYF	TGTGCCAGCAGCTTAGCTGTAGCGTATCTCTCCTACGAGCAGTACTTC
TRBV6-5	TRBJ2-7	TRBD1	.	CASTISGGYEQYF	TGTGCCAGCACTATCTCAGGGGGATACGAGCAGTACTTC
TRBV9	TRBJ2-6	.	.	CASSAQTSGANVLTF	TGTGCCAGCAGCGCCCAAACTTCTGGGGCCAACGTCCTGACTTTC
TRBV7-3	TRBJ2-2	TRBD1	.	CASSFDRVGDTGELFF	TGTGCCAGCAGCTTCGACAGGGTAGGGGACACCGGGGAGCTGTTTTTT
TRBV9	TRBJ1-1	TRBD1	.	CASSVGIGQGLGTEAFF	TGTGCCAGCAGCGTTGGTATTGGACAGGGGTTGGGCACTGAAGCTTTCTTT
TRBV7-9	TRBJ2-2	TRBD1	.	CASSRTGETGELFF	TGTGCCAGCAGCAGGACAGGGGAGACCGGGGAGCTGTTTTTT
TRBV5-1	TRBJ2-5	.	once	CASSLPPQETQYF	TGCGCCAGCAGCTTGCCTCCCCAAGAGACCCAGTACTTC
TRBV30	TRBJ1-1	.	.	CATGGVEAFF	TGTGCAACAGGCGGAGTTGAAGCTTTCTTT
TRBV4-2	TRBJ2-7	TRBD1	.	CASSRSGQGSYEQYF	TGTGCCAGCAGCCGGTCCGGACAGGGGTCCTACGAGCAGTACTTC
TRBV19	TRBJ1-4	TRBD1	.	CASETGASALYEKLFF	TGTGCCAGCGAAACAGGGGCCTCGGCCCTCTATGAAAAACTGTTTTTT
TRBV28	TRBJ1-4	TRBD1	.	CASSKTGKKLFF	TGTGCCAGCAGTAAGACAGGGAAAAAACTGTTTTTT
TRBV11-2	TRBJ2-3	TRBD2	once	CASSLGLAGGLNPLDTQYF	TGTGCCAGCAGCTTGGGGCTAGCGGGAGGCCTGAATCCTCTAGATACGCAGTATTTT
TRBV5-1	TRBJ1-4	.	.	CASSLAPGQEKLFF	TGCGCCAGCAGCTTGGCCCCCGGACAGGAAAAACTGTTTTTT
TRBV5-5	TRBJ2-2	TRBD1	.	CASSFHRDRGIGELFF	TGTGCCAGCAGCTTTCACCGGGACAGGGGGATCGGGGAGCTGTTTTTT
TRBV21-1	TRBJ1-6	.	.	CASSNGGGLGALHF	TGTGCCAGCAGCAATGGGGGAGGGCTAGGGGCCCTCCACTTT
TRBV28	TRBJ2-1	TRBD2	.	CASSETSGAHNEQFF	TGTGCCAGCAGTGAGACTAGCGGGGCCCACAATGAGCAGTTCTTC
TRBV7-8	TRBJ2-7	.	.	CASSLGRYEQYF	TGTGCCAGCAGCTTAGGTCGTTACGAGCAGTACTTC
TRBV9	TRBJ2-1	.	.	CASSVGSGSNNEQFF	TGTGCCAGCAGCGTAGGATCCGGGAGTAACAATGAGCAGTTCTTC
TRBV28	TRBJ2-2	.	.	CASIQDTLRTTGELFF	TGTGCCAGCATTCAAGACACCCTCAGAACCACCGGGGAGCTGTTTTTT
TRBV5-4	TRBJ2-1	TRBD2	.	CASSGWSSGSGNNEQFF	TGTGCCAGCAGCGGGTGGTCTAGCGGGAGCGGGAACAATGAGCAGTTCTTC
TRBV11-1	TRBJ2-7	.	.	CASSLLQGSGEQYF	TGTGCCAGCAGTTTACTACAGGGTTCAGGAGAGCAGTACTTC
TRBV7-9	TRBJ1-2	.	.	CASSFPSYGYTF	TGTGCCAGCAGCTTTCCCAGCTATGGCTACACCTTC
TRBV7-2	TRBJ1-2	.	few	CASGDNYGYTF	TGTGCCAGCGGAGATAACTATGGCTACACCTTC
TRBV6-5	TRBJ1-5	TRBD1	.	CASTRQGHQPQHF	TGTGCCAGCACCAGACAGGGCCATCAGCCCCAGCATTTT
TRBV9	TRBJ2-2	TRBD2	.	CASSSGGAGGELFF	TGTGCCAGCTCCAGCGGGGGGGCCGGCGGGGAGCTGTTTTTT